A selection of T cell receptor beta chains follows, all from one sample in a study of naive CD8 T cells in extremely preterm neonates. Profiling relied on immunoSEQ multiplex PCR, and the TCRdb table lists in-frame clones only, not all of them. The repertoire holds thousands of clones, with around 97% as singletons. The sequenced sample consisted of naive CD8+ T cells from cord blood. These receptor sequences come from a newborn in good health. Each CDR3 is given with its conserved first and last residue. The order of the fields is J gene, V gene, D gene, clone size, CDR3 protein, CDR3 DNA. A D gene is named only where the DNA matches it firmly. Clone sizes are given selectively: once, few, many, or a class where the clone is expanded.

TRBJ2-1 TRBV29-1 TRBD1 . CSVVGPGQGINEQFF TGCAGCGTTGTGGGACCGGGACAGGGGATCAATGAGCAGTTCTTC
TRBJ2-3 TRBV27 . . CASSPFSTDTQYF TGTGCCAGCAGTCCCTTCAGCACAGATACGCAGTATTTT
TRBJ2-3 TRBV11-2 . . CASSFSGGHTDTQYF TGTGCCAGCAGCTTTAGCGGAGGGCACACAGATACGCAGTATTTT
TRBJ2-7 TRBV2 TRBD2 . CASRPYTSGGGLAYEQYF TGTGCCAGCAGGCCCTATACTAGCGGGGGGGGCCTTGCGTACGAGCAGTACTTC
TRBJ2-3 TRBV5-1 TRBD2 . CASSLAGLAGTDTQYF TGCGCCAGCAGCTTGGCAGGACTAGCGGGGACAGATACGCAGTATTTT
TRBJ2-1 TRBV9 . . CASSVDGGPTPNEQFF TGTGCCAGCAGCGTAGACGGGGGGCCAACCCCTAATGAGCAGTTCTTC
TRBJ1-5 TRBV4-1 . . CASSQVWQGNQPQHF TGCGCCAGCAGCCAAGTATGGCAGGGCAATCAGCCCCAGCATTTT
TRBJ2-7 TRBV15 TRBD2 . CATSSGRGGYEQYF TGTGCCACCAGCAGCGGCCGGGGGGGATACGAGCAGTACTTC
TRBJ2-1 TRBV6-6 . . CASRTPQDEQFF TGTGCCAGCAGGACCCCTCAGGATGAGCAGTTCTTC
TRBJ2-3 TRBV28 . . CASALVASITDTQYF TGTGCCAGCGCCTTAGTAGCCTCTATCACAGATACGCAGTATTTT
TRBJ2-7 TRBV7-3 TRBD2 . CASSLIAGNEQYF TGTGCCAGCAGCTTAATAGCGGGCAACGAGCAGTACTTC
TRBJ1-6 TRBV19 . once CASSIVGSYNSPLHF TGTGCCAGTAGTATAGTGGGCAGTTATAATTCACCCCTCCACTTT
TRBJ2-7 TRBV6-5 TRBD1 . CASSLGQGYEQYF TGTGCCAGCAGTTTGGGACAGGGCTACGAGCAGTACTTC
TRBJ1-1 TRBV9 . once CASSVTGGDAEAFF TGTGCCAGCAGCGTAACGGGAGGAGATGCTGAAGCTTTCTTT
TRBJ2-1 TRBV28 . . CASSLGREKFF TGTGCCAGCAGTTTGGGACGGGAGAAGTTCTTC
TRBJ1-1 TRBV13 . once CASSLAPGSTEAFF TGTGCCAGCAGCTTGGCCCCGGGGAGCACTGAAGCTTTCTTT
TRBJ2-1 TRBV10-2 . . CASSGSSYNEQFF TGCGCCAGCAGCGGGAGCTCCTACAATGAGCAGTTCTTC
TRBJ2-2 TRBV4-3 TRBD2 . CASSRLAGGSNTGELFF TGCGCCAGCAGTCGACTAGCGGGGGGTTCCAACACCGGGGAGCTGTTTTTT
TRBJ2-5 TRBV13 TRBD2 once CASSLVSSAGGQETQYF TGTGCCAGCAGCTTAGTTTCCTCAGCGGGGGGGCAGGAGACCCAGTACTTC
TRBJ2-3 TRBV7-2 . . CASSLVGGRTDTQYF TGTGCCAGCAGCTTAGTGGGGGGGCGCACAGATACGCAGTATTTT
TRBJ1-2 TRBV5-6 TRBD1 . CASSSGTGFGYTF TGTGCCAGCAGCTCAGGGACAGGGTTTGGCTACACCTTC
TRBJ2-3 TRBV10-3 TRBD2 . CAISESRGGPTDTQYF TGTGCCATCAGTGAGTCGCGGGGAGGGCCCACAGATACGCAGTATTTT
TRBJ2-2 TRBV7-2 TRBD2 . CASSTLGAGGAGELFF TGTGCCAGCAGCACCCTCGGGGCGGGAGGAGCCGGGGAGCTGTTTTTT
TRBJ2-7 TRBV9 TRBD2 . CASSAGLAPTYEQYF TGTGCCAGCAGCGCCGGACTAGCACCGACCTACGAGCAGTACTTC
TRBJ1-5 TRBV27 . . CASSLLADDNQPQHF TGTGCCAGCAGTTTACTAGCGGACGACAATCAGCCCCAGCATTTT
TRBJ2-3 TRBV5-1 TRBD2 . CASSLAVAGGPDTQYF TGCGCCAGCAGCTTGGCCGTAGCGGGGGGGCCTGATACGCAGTATTTT
TRBJ2-3 TRBV15 . . CATSWGADTQYF TGTGCCACCAGTTGGGGCGCAGATACGCAGTATTTT
TRBJ2-7 TRBV7-9 TRBD2 . CASSPRVGGAYEQYF TGTGCCAGCAGCCCCCGGGTGGGGGGGGCCTACGAGCAGTACTTC
TRBJ2-5 TRBV9 TRBD2 . CASSRLAGHQETQYF TGTGCCAGCAGCAGGCTAGCGGGACACCAAGAGACCCAGTACTTC
TRBJ2-7 TRBV5-5 . . CASSTSGFPYEQYF TGTGCCAGCAGCACTTCGGGATTCCCCTACGAGCAGTACTTC
TRBJ2-7 TRBV7-9 . . CASSSEGTYEQYF TGTGCCAGCAGCTCGGAGGGGACCTACGAGCAGTACTTC
TRBJ2-7 TRBV7-9 TRBD1 . CASNQGQAYEQYF TGTGCCAGCAACCAGGGACAGGCCTACGAGCAGTACTTC
TRBJ2-3 TRBV7-9 . . CARGRGLNTDTQYF TGTGCCAGGGGAAGGGGACTGAACACAGATACGCAGTATTTT
TRBJ2-3 TRBV13 TRBD2 . CASSWRLAGTTDTQYF TGTGCCAGCAGCTGGCGACTAGCGGGGACCACAGATACGCAGTATTTT
TRBJ2-2 TRBV19 . . CASIGDTGELFF TGTGCCAGTATCGGGGACACCGGGGAGCTGTTTTTT
TRBJ2-2 TRBV27 TRBD1 . CASSSPGQGGNTGELFF TGTGCCAGCAGTTCCCCCGGACAGGGAGGGAACACCGGGGAGCTGTTTTTT
TRBJ2-7 TRBV13 . once CASTLGGQREQYF TGTGCCAGCACCCTAGGGGGGCAGAGGGAGCAGTACTTC
TRBJ1-2 TRBV7-9 . . CASSLRDTDLYGYTF TGTGCCAGCAGCTTACGGGACACGGACCTCTATGGCTACACCTTC
TRBJ2-7 TRBV6-5 TRBD1 . CASHRGINYEQYF TGTGCCAGCCACAGGGGAATAAACTACGAGCAGTACTTC
TRBJ2-1 TRBV14 TRBD2 . CASSQGRGRFDNEQFF TGTGCCAGCAGCCAAGGGCGCGGGAGGTTCGACAATGAGCAGTTCTTC
TRBJ2-7 TRBV7-2 . . CASSWTHPLAGPDYEQYF TGTGCCAGCAGCTGGACCCATCCTTTGGCGGGGCCCGACTACGAGCAGTACTTC
TRBJ2-4 TRBV7-9 . . CASSLGDKGGDHNIQYF TGTGCCAGCAGCTTAGGGGACAAGGGTGGGGACCACAACATTCAGTACTTC
TRBJ2-2 TRBV9 . . CASSHGLRELFF TGTGCCAGCAGCCACGGACTACGGGAGCTGTTTTTT
TRBJ1-5 TRBV28 . . CASSSGAISNQPQHF TGTGCCAGCAGCTCAGGGGCGATTAGCAATCAGCCCCAGCATTTT
TRBJ2-2 TRBV9 TRBD1 . CASSPQTGGTGELFF TGTGCCAGCAGCCCCCAGACAGGGGGCACCGGGGAGCTGTTTTTT